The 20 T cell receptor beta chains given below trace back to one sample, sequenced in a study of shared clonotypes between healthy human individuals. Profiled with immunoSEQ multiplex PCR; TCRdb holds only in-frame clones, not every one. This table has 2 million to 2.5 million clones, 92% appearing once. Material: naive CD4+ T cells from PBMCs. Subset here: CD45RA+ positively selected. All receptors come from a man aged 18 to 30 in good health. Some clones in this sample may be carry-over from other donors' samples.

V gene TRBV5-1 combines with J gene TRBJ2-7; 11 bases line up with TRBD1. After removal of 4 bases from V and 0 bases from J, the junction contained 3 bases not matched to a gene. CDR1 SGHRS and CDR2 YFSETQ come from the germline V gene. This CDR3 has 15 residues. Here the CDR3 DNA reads TGCGCCAGCAGCGCGGGACAGGGGGACTCCTACGAGCAGTACTTC. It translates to CASSAGQGDSYEQYF.

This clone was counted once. This CDR3 is CASSTADEQFF. The DNA for the CDR3 is TGTGCCAGCAGTACCGCGGACGAGCAGTTCTTC. This sequence joins TRBV7-2 and TRBJ2-1; D is unclear. The CDR3 sequence is 11 residues long. Trimming removed 6 bases at V and 10 bases at J, with 10 bases between. The germline V gene has CDR1 SGHTA and CDR2 FQGNSA.

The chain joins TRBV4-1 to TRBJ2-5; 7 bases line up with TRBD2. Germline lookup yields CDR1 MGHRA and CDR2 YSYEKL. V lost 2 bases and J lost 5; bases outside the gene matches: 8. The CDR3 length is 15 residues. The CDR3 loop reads CASSQFPGEGETQYF. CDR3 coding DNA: TGCGCCAGCAGCCAATTCCCGGGGGAGGGGGAGACCCAGTACTTC.

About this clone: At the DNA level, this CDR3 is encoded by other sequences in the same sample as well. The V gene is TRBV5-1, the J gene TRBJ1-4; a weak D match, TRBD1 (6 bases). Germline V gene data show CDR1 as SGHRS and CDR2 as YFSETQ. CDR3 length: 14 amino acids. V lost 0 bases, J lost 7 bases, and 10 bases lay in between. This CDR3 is CASSLDPGVEKLFF. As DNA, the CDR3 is TGCGCCAGCAGCTTGGACCCAGGGGTTGAAAAACTGTTTTTT.

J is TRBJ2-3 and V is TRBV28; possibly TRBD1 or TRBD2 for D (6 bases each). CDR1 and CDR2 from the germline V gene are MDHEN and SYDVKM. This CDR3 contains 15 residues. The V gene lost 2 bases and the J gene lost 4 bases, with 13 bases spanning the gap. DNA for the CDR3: TGTGCCAGCAGTTTACGGGGGCGCGGTCCAGATACGCAGTATTTT. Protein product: CASSLRGRGPDTQYF.

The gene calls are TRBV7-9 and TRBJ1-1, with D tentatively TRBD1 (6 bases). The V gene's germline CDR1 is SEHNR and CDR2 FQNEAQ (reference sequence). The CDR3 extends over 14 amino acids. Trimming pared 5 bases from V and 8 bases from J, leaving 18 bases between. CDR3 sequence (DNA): TGTGCCAGCAGCGGAAGACGCGAAACAGGGGAAGCTTTCTTT. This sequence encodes CASSGRRETGEAFF. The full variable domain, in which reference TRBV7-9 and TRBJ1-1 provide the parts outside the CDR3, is DTGVSQNPRHKITKRGQNVTFRCDPISEHNRLYWYRQTLGQGPEFLTYFQNEAQLEKSRLLSDRFSAERPKGSFSTLEIQRTEQGDSAMYLCASSGRRETGEAFFGQGTRLTVV.

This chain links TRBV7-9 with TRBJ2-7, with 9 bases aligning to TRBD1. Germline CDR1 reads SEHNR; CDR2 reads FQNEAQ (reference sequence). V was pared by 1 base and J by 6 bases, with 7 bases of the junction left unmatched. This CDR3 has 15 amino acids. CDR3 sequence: CASSLELGQGSEQYF. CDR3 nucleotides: TGTGCCAGCAGCTTAGAATTGGGACAGGGTAGCGAGCAGTACTTC.

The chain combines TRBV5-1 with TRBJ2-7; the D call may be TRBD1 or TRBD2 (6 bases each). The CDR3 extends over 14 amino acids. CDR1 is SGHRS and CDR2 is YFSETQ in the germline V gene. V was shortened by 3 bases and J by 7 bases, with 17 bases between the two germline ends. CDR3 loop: CASSSEGGTGEQYF. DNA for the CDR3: TGCGCCAGCAGCTCGGAGGGGGGTACGGGAGAGCAGTACTTC.

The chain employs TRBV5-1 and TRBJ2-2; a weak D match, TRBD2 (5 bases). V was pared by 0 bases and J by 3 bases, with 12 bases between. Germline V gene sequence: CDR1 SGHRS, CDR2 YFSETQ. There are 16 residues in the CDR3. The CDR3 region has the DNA TGCGCCAGCAGCTTGGAACCTACTAGGTACACCGGGGAGCTGTTTTTT. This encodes CASSLEPTRYTGELFF.

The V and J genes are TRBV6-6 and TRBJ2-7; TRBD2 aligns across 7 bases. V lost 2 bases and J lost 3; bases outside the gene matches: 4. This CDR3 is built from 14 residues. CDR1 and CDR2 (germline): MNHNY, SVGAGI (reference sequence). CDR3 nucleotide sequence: TGTGCCAGCAGTTACGGGCTAGCGGTCTACGAGCAGTACTTC. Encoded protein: CASSYGLAVYEQYF.

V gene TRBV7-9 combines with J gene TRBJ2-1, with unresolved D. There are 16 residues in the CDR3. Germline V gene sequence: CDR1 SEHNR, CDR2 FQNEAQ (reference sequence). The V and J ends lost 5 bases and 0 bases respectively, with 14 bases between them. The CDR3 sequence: CASSPRGGYSYNEQFF. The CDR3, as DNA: TGTGCCAGCAGCCCTCGCGGTGGGTACTCCTACAATGAGCAGTTCTTC.

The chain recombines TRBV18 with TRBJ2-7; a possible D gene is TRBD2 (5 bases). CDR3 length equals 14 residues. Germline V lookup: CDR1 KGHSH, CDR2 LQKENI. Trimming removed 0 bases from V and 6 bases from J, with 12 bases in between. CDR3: CASSPPRRSGEQYF. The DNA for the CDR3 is TGTGCCAGCTCACCACCGAGACGCAGCGGCGAGCAGTACTTC.

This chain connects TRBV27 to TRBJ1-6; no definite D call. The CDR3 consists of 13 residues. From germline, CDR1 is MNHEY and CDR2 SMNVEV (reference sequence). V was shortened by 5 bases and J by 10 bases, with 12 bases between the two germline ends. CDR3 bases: TGTGCCAGCAGTCCCTCCCCGGGGTCACCCCTCCACTTT. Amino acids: CASSPSPGSPLHF.

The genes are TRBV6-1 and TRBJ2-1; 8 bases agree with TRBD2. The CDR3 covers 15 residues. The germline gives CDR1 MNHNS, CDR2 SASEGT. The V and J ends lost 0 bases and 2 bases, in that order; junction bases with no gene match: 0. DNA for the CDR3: TGTGCCAGCAGTGAAGCACTAGCGGCCTACAATGAGCAGTTCTTC. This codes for CASSEALAAYNEQFF.

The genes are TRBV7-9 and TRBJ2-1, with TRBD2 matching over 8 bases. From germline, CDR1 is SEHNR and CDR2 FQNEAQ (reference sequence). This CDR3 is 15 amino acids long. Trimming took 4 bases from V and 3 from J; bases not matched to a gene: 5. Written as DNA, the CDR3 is TGTGCCAGCAGCTCAAGCGGGAGAAACTACAATGAGCAGTTCTTC. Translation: CASSSSGRNYNEQFF.

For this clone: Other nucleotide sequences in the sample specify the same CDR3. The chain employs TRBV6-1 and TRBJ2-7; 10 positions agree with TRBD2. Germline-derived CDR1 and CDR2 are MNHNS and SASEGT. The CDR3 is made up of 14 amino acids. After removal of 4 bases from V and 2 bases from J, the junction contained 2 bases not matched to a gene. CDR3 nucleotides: TGTGCCAGCAGTGTTCTAGCGGGAGCCTACGAGCAGTACTTC. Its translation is CASSVLAGAYEQYF.

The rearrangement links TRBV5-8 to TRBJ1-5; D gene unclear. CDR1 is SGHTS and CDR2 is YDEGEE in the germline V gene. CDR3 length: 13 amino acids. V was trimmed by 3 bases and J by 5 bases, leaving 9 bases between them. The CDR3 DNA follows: TGTGCCAGCAGCTCGCAAGGTCATCAGCCCCAGCATTTT. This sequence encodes CASSSQGHQPQHF.

CDR3 nucleotides: TGTGCCAGCAGCTCAGGGACAGGGGCGAACACTGAAGCTTTCTTT. Translating gives CASSSGTGANTEAFF. The chain has TRBV7-3 and TRBJ1-1, with TRBD1 matching over 10 bases. The CDR3 is 15 residues long. Germline V gene sequence: CDR1 SGHTA, CDR2 FQGTGA. Unmatched junction bases numbered 3, after V lost 4 bases and J lost 1 base.

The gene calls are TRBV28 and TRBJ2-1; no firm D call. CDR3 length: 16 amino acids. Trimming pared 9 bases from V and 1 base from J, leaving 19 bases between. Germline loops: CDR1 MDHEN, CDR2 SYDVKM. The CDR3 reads CASLSTRAESYNEQFF. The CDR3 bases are TGTGCCAGTTTAAGCACCAGAGCCGAGTCCTACAATGAGCAGTTCTTC.

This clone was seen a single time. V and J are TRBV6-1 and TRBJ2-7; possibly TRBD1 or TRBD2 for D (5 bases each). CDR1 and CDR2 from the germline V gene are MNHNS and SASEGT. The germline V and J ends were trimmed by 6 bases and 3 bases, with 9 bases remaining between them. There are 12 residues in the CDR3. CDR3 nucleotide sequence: TGTGCCAGCAGGGGGACCTACTACGAGCAGTACTTC. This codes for CASRGTYYEQYF.